This is a list of T cell receptor beta chains from one sample in a study of blood T cell repertoires in COVID-19. Sequenced by immunoSEQ multiplex PCR; TCRdb stores in-frame clones only, minus some. The table has fewer than 200,000 clones, approximately 79% seen once. Sequencing was performed on peripheral blood. These receptors all stem from a woman aged 55 to 70 with COVID-19, enrolled during active disease. Both conserved end residues are part of each CDR3. Fields, in order: J gene, V gene, CDR3 protein.

>TRBJ2-5|TRBV18
CASSQPDRAYQETQYF
>TRBJ2-1|TRBV7-9
CASSLGTRLNNEQFF
>TRBJ1-3|TRBV9
CASSVASSGNTIYF
>TRBJ2-2|TRBV19
CASIGAGELFF
>TRBJ2-1|TRBV7-8
CASSLARISGSPGEQFF
>TRBJ1-6|TRBV27
CASSPGGHNSPLHF
>TRBJ1-1|TRBV19
CASSIEGSMNTEAFF
>TRBJ2-1|TRBV29-1
CSGSPSVTGSHEQFF
>TRBJ1-1|TRBV20-1
CSASGATEAFF
>TRBJ2-1|TRBV6-2/TRBV6-3
CASSHRVREQLF
>TRBJ1-1|TRBV7-3
CASRLTMNTEAFF
>TRBJ2-3|TRBV16
CASSQSGGRGTDTQYF
>TRBJ2-1|TRBV14
CASSPASSYNEQFF
>TRBJ1-2|TRBV11-2
CASSSNAQGNGYTF
>TRBJ2-4|TRBV21-1
CASSKARVLAKNIQYF
>TRBJ2-7|TRBV11-2
CASSAYLVTYEQYF
>TRBJ2-1|TRBV6-2/TRBV6-3
CASSPSVGAGASNEQFF
>TRBJ2-7|TRBV9
CASSTGDRGDYEQYF
>TRBJ2-7|TRBV6-5
CASRNSGSWDEQYF
>TRBJ1-1|TRBV7-8
CASGRQGPTEAFF
>TRBJ2-4|TRBV2
CASDEGLGNIQYF
>TRBJ2-3|TRBV11-2
CASSLDLAGTTDTQYF
>TRBJ2-1|TRBV2
CASSEETGGYDEQFF
>TRBJ2-3|TRBV5-1
CASSLLLADTDTQYF
>TRBJ1-2|TRBV28
CASSSLNRVSGGYTF
>TRBJ2-3|TRBV3-1/TRBV3-2
CASSQGGGPQDTQYF
>TRBJ1-5|TRBV28
CASSLAGTTYQPQHF
>TRBJ2-5|TRBV19
CATTESGETQYF
>TRBJ1-3|TRBV9
CASSAGTGAGNTIYF
>TRBJ2-7|TRBV7-8
CASSSQGTSSGEQYF
>TRBJ2-1|TRBV6-4
CASSRTSGGAYNEQFF
>TRBJ2-5|TRBV28
CASSFIVRGGGTQYF
>TRBJ1-2|TRBV19
CASSTGTGSGGYTF
>TRBJ2-5|TRBV10-3
CAISVRGPVTETQYF
>TRBJ2-7|TRBV7-2
CASSLGLAGEQYF
>TRBJ1-1|TRBV11-2
CASSSDRGTEAFF
>TRBJ1-6|TRBV6-5
CASRGPGQGTSPLHF
>TRBJ2-1|TRBV14
CASRGGRASNEQFF
>TRBJ1-6|TRBV28
CASSFPGEISGSPLHF
>TRBJ2-3|TRBV27
CASSPGLASTDTQYF
>TRBJ2-3|TRBV15
CATSNGVLRDTQYF
>TRBJ2-3|TRBV5-8
CASSLEGITSDTQYF
>TRBJ2-1|TRBV30
CAWSKSSYNEQFF
>TRBJ2-5|TRBV7-7
CASSPLSTGNFGETQYF
>TRBJ1-4|TRBV5-1
CASSLDRATNEKLFF
>TRBJ1-5|TRBV4-2
CASSQPGQGNQPQHF
>TRBJ1-1|TRBV6-2/TRBV6-3
CASSYGAGNTEAFF
>TRBJ1-5|TRBV10-3
CAIREGASNQPQHF
>TRBJ2-2|TRBV28
CASSAPSGQVTGELFF
>TRBJ1-3|TRBV5-1
CASSLGTGSRTGNTIYF